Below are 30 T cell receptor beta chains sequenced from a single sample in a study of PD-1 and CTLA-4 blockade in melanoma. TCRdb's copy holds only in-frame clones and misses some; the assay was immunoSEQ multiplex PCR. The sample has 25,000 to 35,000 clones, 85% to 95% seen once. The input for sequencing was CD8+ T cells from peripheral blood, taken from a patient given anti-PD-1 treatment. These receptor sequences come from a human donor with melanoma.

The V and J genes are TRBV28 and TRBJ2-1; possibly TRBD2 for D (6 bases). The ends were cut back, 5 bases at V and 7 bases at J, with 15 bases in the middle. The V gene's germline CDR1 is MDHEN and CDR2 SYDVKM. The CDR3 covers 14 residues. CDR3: CASSPGTSKNEQFF. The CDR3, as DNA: TGTGCCAGCAGTCCCGGGACTTCCAAAAATGAGCAGTTCTTC.

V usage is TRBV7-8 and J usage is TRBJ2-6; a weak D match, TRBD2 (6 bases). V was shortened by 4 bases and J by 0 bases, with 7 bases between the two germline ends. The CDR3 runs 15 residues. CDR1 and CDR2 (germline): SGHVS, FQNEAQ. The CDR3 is CASSWGDSGANVLTF. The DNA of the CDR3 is TGTGCCAGCAGCTGGGGGGACTCTGGGGCCAACGTCCTGACTTTC.

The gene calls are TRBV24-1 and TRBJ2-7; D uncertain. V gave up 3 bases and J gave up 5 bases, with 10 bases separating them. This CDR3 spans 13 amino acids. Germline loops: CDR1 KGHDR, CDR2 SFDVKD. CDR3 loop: CATSDAFFHEQYF. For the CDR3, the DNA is TGTGCCACCAGTGATGCATTTTTCCACGAGCAGTACTTC.

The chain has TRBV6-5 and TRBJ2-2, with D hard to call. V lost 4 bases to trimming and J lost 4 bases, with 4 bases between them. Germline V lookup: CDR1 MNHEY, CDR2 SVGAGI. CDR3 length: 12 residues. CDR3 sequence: CASSLTTGELFF. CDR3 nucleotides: TGTGCCAGCAGTTTAACCACCGGGGAGCTGTTTTTT.

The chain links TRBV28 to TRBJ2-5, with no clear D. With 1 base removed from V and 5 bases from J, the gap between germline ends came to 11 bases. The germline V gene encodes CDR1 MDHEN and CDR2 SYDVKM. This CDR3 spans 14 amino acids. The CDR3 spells CASSLYSDGETQYF. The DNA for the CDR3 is TGTGCCAGCAGTTTATACAGCGACGGCGAGACCCAGTACTTC.

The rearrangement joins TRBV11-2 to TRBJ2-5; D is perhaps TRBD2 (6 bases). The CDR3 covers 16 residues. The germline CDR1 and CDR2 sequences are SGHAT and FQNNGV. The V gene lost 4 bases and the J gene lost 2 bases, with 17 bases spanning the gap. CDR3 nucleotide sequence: TGTGCCAGCAGCTCGGGAACGACCGGGGGTCAAGAGACCCAGTACTTC. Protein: CASSSGTTGGQETQYF.

Here the CDR3 DNA reads TGTGCCAGCAGCTTAGAGGCAGGCCCGAACACCGGGGAGCTGTTTTTT. It encodes CASSLEAGPNTGELFF. The rearrangement links TRBV11-3 to TRBJ2-2; D is unclear. The V end lost 0 bases, the J end lost 0 bases, and 8 bases lay between the germline ends. CDR1 is SGHNT and CDR2 is YENEEA in the germline V gene. CDR3 length equals 16 residues.

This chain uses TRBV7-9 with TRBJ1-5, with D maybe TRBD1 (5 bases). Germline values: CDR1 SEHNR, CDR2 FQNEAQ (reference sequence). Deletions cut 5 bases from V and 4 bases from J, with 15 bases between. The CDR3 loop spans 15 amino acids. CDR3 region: CASSPLGGTNQPQHF. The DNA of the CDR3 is TGTGCCAGCAGCCCCCTGGGGGGGACGAATCAGCCCCAGCATTTT.

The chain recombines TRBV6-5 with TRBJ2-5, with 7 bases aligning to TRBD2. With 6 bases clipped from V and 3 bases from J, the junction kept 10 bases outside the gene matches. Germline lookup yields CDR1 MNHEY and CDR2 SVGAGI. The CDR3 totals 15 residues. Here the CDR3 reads CASSPLAGVKETQYF. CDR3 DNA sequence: TGTGCCAGCAGCCCCCTGGCGGGGGTTAAAGAGACCCAGTACTTC.

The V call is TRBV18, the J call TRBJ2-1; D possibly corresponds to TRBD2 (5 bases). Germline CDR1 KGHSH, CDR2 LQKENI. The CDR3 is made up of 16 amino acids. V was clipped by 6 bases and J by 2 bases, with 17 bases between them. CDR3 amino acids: CASSQDDYFPYNEQFF. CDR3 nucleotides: TGTGCCAGCTCCCAAGACGACTATTTCCCCTACAATGAGCAGTTCTTC.

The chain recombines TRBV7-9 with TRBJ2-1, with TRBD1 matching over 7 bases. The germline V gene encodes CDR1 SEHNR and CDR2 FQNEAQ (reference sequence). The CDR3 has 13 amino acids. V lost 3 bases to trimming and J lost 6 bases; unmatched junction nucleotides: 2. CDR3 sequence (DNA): TGTGCCAGCAGCTTCGCAGGGGGCAATGAGCAGTTCTTC. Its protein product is CASSFAGGNEQFF. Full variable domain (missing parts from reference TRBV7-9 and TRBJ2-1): DTGVSQNPRHKITKRGQNVTFRCDPISEHNRLYWYRQTLGQGPEFLTYFQNEAQLEKSRLLSDRFSAERPKGSFSTLEIQRTEQGDSAMYLCASSFAGGNEQFFGPGTRLTVL.

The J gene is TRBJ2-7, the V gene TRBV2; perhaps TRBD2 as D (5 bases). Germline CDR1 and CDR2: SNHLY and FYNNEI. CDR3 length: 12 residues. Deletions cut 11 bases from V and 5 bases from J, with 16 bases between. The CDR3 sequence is CAARDGIHEQYF. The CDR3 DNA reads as TGTGCCGCCCGGGATGGGATCCACGAGCAGTACTTC.

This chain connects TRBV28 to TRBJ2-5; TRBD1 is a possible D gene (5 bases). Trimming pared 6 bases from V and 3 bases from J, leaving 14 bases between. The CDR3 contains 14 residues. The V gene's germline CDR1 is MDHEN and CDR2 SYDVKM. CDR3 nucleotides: TGTGCCAGCAGCCTAACTGGCAGGGAAGAGACCCAGTACTTC. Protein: CASSLTGREETQYF.

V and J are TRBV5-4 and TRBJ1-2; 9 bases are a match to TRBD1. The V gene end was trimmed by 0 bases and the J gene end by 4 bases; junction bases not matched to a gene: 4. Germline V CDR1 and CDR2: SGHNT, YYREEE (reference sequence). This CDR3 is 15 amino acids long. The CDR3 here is CASSLGTGDSYGYTF. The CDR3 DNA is TGTGCCAGCAGCTTGGGGACAGGGGATTCCTATGGCTACACCTTC.

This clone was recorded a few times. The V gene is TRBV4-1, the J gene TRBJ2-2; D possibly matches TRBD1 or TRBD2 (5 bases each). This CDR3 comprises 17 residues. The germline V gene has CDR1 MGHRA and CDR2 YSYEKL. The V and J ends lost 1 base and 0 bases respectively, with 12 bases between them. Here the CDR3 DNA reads TGCGCCAGCAGCCAAGCGCCACGGGACGCGAACACCGGGGAGCTGTTTTTT. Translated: CASSQAPRDANTGELFF.

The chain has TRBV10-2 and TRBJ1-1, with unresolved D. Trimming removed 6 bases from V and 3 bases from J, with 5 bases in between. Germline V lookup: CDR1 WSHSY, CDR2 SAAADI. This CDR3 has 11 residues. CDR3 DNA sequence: TGCGCCAGCAGCACTTACACTGAAGCTTTCTTT. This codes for CASSTYTEAFF.

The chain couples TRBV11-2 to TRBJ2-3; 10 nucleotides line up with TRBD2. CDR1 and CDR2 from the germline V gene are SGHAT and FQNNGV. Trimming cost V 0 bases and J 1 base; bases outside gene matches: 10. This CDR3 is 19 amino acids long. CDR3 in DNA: TGTGCCAGCAGCTTAGATCAACCACGGACTAGCGGTCGCACAGATACGCAGTATTTT. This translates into CASSLDQPRTSGRTDTQYF.

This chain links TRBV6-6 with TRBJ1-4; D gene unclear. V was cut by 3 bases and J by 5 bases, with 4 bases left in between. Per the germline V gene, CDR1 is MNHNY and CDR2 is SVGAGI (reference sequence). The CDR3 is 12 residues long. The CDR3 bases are TGTGCCAGCAGTTATATCAATGAAAAACTGTTTTTT. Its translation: CASSYINEKLFF.

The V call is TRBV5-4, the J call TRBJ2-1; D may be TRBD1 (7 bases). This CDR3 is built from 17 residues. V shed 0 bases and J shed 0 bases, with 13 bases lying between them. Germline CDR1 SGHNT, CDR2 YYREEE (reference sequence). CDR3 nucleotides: TGTGCCAGCAGCTTGGAGGGCCAGGGGGGCTCCTACAATGAGCAGTTCTTC. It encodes CASSLEGQGGSYNEQFF.

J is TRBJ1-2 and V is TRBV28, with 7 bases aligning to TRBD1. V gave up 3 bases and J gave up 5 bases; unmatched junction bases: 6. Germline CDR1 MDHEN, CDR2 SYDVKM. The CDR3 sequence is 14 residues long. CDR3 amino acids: CASSFQGVSYGYTF. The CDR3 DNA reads TGTGCCAGCAGTTTTCAGGGGGTCTCTTATGGCTACACCTTC.

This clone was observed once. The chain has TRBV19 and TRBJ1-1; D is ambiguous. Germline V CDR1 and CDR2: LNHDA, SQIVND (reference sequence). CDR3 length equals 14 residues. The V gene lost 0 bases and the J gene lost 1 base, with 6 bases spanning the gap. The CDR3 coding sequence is TGTGCCAGTAGTATAGAAGCGGGGAACACTGAAGCTTTCTTT. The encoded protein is CASSIEAGNTEAFF.

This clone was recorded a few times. In DNA form, the CDR3 reads TGTGCCAGCGGTGATTCTCAGCCCCAGCATTTT. Translation: CASGDSQPQHF. The rearrangement uses TRBV27 and TRBJ1-5, with D hard to call. Between the trimmed V and J ends, which lost 8 bases and 6 bases, there was a span of 8 bases. Germline CDR1 MNHEY, CDR2 SMNVEV (reference sequence). This CDR3 is 11 amino acids long.

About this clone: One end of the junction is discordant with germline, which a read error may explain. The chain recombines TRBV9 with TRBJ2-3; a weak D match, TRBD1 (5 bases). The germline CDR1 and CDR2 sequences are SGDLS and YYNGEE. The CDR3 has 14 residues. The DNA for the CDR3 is TGTGCCAGCAACGTAGGGGTAGACACAGATACGCAGTATTTT. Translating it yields CASNVGVDTDTQYF.

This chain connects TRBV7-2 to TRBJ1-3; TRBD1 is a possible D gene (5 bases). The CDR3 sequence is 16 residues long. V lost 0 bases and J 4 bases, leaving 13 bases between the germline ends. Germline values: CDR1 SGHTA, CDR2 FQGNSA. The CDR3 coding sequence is TGTGCCAGCAGCTTAGCGCTGGGAGGGGTCGGAAACACCATATATTTT. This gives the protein CASSLALGGVGNTIYF.

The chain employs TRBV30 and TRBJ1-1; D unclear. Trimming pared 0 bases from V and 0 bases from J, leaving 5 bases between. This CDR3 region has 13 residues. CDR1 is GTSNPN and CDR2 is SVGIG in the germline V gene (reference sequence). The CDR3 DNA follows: TGTGCCTGGAGTGTAATAGTGAACACTGAAGCTTTCTTT. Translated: CAWSVIVNTEAFF.

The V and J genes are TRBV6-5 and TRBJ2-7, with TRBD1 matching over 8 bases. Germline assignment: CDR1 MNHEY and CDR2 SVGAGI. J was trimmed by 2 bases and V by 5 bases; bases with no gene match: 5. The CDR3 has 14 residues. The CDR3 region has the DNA TGTGCCAGCAGTCCCTGGACAGGGACCTACGAGCAGTACTTC. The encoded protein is CASSPWTGTYEQYF.

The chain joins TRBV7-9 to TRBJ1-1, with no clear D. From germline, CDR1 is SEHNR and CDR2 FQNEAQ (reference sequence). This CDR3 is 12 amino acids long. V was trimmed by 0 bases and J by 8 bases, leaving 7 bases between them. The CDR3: CASSLAEGEAFF. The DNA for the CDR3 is TGTGCCAGCAGCTTAGCGGAAGGGGAAGCTTTCTTT.

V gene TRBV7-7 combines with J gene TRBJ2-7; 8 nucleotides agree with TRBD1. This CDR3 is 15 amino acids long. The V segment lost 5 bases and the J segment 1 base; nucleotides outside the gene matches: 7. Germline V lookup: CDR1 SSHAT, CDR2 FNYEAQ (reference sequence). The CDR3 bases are TGTGCCAGCAGCGAAAAGGGGACAGGTTCCTACGAGCAGTACTTC. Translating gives CASSEKGTGSYEQYF.

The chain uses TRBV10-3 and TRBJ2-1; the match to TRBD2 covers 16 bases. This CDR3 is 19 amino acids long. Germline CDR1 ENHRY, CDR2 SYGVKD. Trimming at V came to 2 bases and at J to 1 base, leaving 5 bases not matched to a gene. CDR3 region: CAISEPGLAGGPSYNEQFF. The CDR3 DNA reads TGTGCCATCAGTGAGCCGGGACTAGCGGGAGGGCCGTCCTACAATGAGCAGTTCTTC.

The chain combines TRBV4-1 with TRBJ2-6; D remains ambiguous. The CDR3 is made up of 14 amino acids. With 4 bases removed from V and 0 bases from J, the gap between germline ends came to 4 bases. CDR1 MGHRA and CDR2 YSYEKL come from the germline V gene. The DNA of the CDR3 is TGCGCCAGCAGCCTCGGCTCTGGGGCCAACGTCCTGACTTTC. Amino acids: CASSLGSGANVLTF.